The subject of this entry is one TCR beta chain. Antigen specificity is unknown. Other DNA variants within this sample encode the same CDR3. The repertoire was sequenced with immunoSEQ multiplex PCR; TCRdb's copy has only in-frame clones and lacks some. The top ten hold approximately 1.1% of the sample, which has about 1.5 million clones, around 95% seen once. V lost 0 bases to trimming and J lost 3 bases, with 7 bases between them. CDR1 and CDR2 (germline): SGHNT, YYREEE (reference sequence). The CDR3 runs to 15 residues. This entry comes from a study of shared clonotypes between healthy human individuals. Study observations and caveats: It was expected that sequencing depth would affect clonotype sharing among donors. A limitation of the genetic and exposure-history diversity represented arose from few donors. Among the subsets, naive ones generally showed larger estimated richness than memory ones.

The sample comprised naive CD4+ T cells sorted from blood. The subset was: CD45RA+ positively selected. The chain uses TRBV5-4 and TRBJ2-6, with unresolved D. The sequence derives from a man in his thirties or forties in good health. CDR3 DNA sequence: TGTGCCAGCAGCTTGGAGGGCGGTGGGGCCAACGTCCTGACTTTC. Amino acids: CASSLEGGGANVLTF.